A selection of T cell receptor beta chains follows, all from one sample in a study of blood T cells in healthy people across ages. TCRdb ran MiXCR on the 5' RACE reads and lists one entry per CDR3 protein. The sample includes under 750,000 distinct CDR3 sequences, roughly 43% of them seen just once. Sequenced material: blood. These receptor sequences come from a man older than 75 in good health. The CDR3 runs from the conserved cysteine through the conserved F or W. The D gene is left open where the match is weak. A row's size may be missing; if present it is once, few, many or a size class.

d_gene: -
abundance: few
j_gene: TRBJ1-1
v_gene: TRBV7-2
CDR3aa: CASSPQTGNTEAFF
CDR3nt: TGTGCCAGCAGCCCCCAGACCGGGAACACTGAAGCTTTCTTT

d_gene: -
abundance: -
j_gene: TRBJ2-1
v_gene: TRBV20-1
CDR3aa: CSAGVPYNEQFF
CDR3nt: TGCAGTGCGGGCGTCCCCTACAATGAGCAGTTCTTC

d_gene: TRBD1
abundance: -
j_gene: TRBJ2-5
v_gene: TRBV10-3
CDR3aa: CAISESVRGQEETQYF
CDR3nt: TGTGCCATCAGTGAGTCCGTCAGGGGGCAGGAAGAGACCCAGTACTTC

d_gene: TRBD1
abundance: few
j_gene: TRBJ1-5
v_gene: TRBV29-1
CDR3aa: CSAGQGGQPQHF
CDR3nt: TGCAGCGCAGGACAGGGAGGTCAGCCCCAGCATTTT

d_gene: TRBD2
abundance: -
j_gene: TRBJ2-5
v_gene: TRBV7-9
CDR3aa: CASSSAGGSGMTQYF
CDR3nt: TGTGCCAGCAGCTCTGCCGGGGGTAGCGGGATGACCCAGTACTTC

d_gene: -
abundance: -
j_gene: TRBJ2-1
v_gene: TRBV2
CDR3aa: CASSRPASGYNEQFF
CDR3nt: TGTGCCAGCAGCCGGCCAGCGAGTGGCTACAATGAGCAGTTCTTC

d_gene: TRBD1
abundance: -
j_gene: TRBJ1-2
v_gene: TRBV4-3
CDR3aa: CASSRDSTSYGYTF
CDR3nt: TGCGCCAGCAGTCGGGACAGTACTAGCTATGGCTACACCTTC

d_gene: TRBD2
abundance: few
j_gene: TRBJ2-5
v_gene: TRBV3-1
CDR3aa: CASSQGRGLAGEETQYF
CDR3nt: TGTGCCAGCAGCCAAGGGAGGGGACTAGCGGGAGAAGAGACCCAGTACTTC

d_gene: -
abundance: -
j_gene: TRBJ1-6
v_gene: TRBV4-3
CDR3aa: CASSQDEFVDSPLHF
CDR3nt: TGCGCCAGCAGCCAAGATGAGTTCGTAGATTCACCCCTCCACTTT

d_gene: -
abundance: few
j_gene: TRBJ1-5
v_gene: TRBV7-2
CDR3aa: CASSSGSGRSNQPQHF
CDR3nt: TGTGCCAGCAGCTCGGGGTCCGGCCGCTCAAATCAGCCCCAGCATTTT

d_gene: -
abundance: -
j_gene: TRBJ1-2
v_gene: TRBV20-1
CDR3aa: CSAKYSRMVGLRYGYTF
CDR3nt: TGCAGTGCTAAGTATTCACGAATGGTCGGTCTTCGCTATGGCTACACCTTC

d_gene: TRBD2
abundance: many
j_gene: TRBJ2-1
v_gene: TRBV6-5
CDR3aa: CASTRTSNYNEQFF
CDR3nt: TGTGCCAGCACGAGGACTAGCAACTACAATGAGCAGTTCTTC

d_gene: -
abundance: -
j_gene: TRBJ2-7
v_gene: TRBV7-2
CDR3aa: CASSLLLGSSYEQYF
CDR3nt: TGTGCCAGCAGCTTACTGCTTGGTAGCTCCTACGAGCAGTACTTC

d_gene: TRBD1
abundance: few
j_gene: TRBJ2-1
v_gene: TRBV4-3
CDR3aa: CASSRVWVGTGTENEQFF
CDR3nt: TGCGCCAGCAGCCGGGTCTGGGTCGGGACAGGGACTGAGAATGAGCAGTTCTTC

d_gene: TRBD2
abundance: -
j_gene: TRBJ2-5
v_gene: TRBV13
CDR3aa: CASSFSLAGADNEQYF
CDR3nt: TGTGCCAGCAGCTTCTCACTAGCGGGGGCAGACAATGAGCAGTACTTC

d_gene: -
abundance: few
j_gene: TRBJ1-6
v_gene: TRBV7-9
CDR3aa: CASSLGGINNSPLHF
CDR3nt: TGTGCCAGCAGCTTGGGGGGAATCAATAATTCACCCCTCCACTTT

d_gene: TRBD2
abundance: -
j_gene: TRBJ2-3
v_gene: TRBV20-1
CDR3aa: CSARGWTSGGGTQYF
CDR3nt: TGCAGTGCTAGAGGGTGGACTAGCGGGGGAGGTACGCAGTATTTT

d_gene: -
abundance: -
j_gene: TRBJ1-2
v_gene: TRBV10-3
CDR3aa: CAISEAGGDYGYTF
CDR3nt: TGTGCCATCAGTGAGGCGGGGGGCGACTATGGCTACACCTTC

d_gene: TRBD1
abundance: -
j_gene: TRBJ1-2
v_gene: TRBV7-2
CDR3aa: CASSLGSRGGYTF
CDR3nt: TGTGCCAGCAGCTTAGGATCCAGGGGGGGCTACACCTTC

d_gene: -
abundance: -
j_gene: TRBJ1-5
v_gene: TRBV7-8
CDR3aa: CASSFEQGWGNQPQHF
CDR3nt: TGTGCCAGCAGCTTCGAACAGGGTTGGGGCAATCAGCCCCAGCATTTT

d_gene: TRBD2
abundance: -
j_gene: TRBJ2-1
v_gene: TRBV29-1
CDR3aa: CSVESPGPSGEQFF
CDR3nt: TGCAGCGTTGAATCTCCGGGGCCTAGCGGGGAGCAGTTCTTC

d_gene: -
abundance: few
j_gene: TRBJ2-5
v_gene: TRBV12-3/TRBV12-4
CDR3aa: CASSRQRLETQYF
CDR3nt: TGTGCCAGCAGTCGCCAAAGGTTAGAGACCCAGTACTTC

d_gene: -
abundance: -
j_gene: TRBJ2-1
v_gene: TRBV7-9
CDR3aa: CASSLRVVADYNEQFF
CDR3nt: TGTGCCAGCAGCTTAAGGGTGGTAGCGGATTACAATGAGCAGTTCTTC

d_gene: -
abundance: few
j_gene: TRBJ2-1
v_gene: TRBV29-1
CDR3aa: CSVASGSDEQFF
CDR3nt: TGCAGCGTAGCCTCGGGGTCGGATGAGCAGTTCTTC